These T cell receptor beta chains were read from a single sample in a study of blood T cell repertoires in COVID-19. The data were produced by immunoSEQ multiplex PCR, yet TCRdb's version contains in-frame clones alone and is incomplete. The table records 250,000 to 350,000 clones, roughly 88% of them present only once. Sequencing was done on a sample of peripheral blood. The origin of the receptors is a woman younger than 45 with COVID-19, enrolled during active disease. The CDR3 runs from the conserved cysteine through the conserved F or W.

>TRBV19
CASQQGGEQFF
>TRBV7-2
CASSLSHGNSDTQYF
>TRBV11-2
CASSSDSGSNEQFF
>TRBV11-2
CASAPLTARSYEQYF
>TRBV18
CASSLGLAQETQYF
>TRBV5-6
CASSLGQVTYEQYF
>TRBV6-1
CASSDGYGGDEQFF
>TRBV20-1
CSARQGRPFF
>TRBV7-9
CASSSTVGETQYF
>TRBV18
CASSPPADSYEQYF
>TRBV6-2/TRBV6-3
CASSPPGQWYNEQFF
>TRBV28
CASSLSRGAYTQYF
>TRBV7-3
CASSKLAATDTQYF
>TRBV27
CASSSTTEPNEKLFF
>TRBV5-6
CASSQFSTSGYEQYF
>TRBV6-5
CASSTPGGPLSEQYF
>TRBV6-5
CASSSDRDYEQYF
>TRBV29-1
CSALLAGKTYEQYF
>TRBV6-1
CASSEAGWGDTQYF
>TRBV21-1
CASSKAGDSPPSGANVLTF
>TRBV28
CASTLPRGPLHF
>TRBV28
CATHFKGAKRYGDYGYTF
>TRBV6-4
CASSEAGAPDTQYF
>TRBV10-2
CASIDRGRTDTQYF
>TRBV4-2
CASSRTISTDTQYF
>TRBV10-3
CATKGVSQPQHF
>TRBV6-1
CASSEVGTLSNQPQHF
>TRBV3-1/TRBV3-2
CASSPRDRVNIQYF
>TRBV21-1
CASSKYQGTTLGQYF
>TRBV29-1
CSVLGQGAIGELFF